This T cell receptor (beta chain) was captured by sequencing in a study of blood T cell repertoires in COVID-19. Study overall: The United States, Italy and Spain provided the acute and convalescent COVID-19 samples. PBMCs, B-cell-depleted T cells, or T cells provided the cDNA or gDNA that made up the material.

Original processing notes: Estimates of nucleated cell counts were drawn from the amplification of reference gene primers. Assay used: immunoSEQ multiplex PCR; TCRdb lists only in-frame clones, some missing. The DNA was the basis for D and trimming; V, J and clone size are from that table. The repertoire holds tens of thousands of clones, with around nine tenths as singletons. The sequence was collected from a woman of 80 years or more with active or convalescent COVID-19. Source material: peripheral blood.

The CDR3 DNA sequence: TGCGCCAGCAGGTGGACTAGCGGCTCCTACGAGCAGTACTTC. It encodes CASRWTSGSYEQYF. The gene calls are TRBV5-1 and TRBJ2-7; 10 bases map to TRBD2. The CDR3 consists of 14 residues. V shed 5 bases, J shed 0 bases, and the junction held 2 bases outside the gene matches. Germline CDR1 is SGHRS and CDR2 is YFSETQ. The entire variable domain, with the rest obtained from reference TRBV5-1 and TRBJ2-7, is as follows: KAGVTQTPRYLIKTRGQQVTLSCSPISGHRSVSWYQQTPGQGLQFLFEYFSETQRNKGNFPGRFSGRQFSNSRSEMNVSTLELGDSALYLCASRWTSGSYEQYFGPGTRLTVT.